These T cell receptor beta chains were read from a single sample in a study of OX40 agonist ivuxolimab in advanced cancers. Clones were sequenced by immunoSEQ multiplex PCR, and TCRdb holds only the in-frame ones, with some missing. The table includes approximately 70,000 clones, about 88% detected once. This material consisted of CD4+ or CD8+ T cells sorted from blood, taken in a trial of the OX40 agonist ivuxolimab. Receptors were obtained from an adult with an advanced solid tumor such as melanoma, head and neck, liver or kidney cancer. Both conserved end residues are part of each CDR3. A D gene is named only where the DNA matches it firmly. Clone size appears in some rows only: once, few, many, or a class for an expanded clone.

TRBV5-8,TRBJ2-7,-,-,TGTGCCAGCAGCTTGGACTTGGACTACGAGCAGTACTTC,CASSLDLDYEQYF
TRBV28,TRBJ2-7,TRBD2,once,TGTGCCAGCAGTTTATTCTCTAGCGGGAGGGGCGTGGGGGACTTC,CASSLFSSGRGVGDF
TRBV7-6,TRBJ1-2,-,-,TGTGCCAGCAGCGCTCATACAGGTCTCGACACCTTC,CASSAHTGLDTF
TRBV27,TRBJ2-3,-,-,TGTGCCAGCAGTTCCTGGGCCACAGATACGCAGTATTTT,CASSSWATDTQYF
TRBV2,TRBJ2-1,-,-,TGTGCCAGCAGCGTACACAATGAGCAGTTCTTC,CASSVHNEQFF
TRBV18,TRBJ2-7,-,-,TGTGCCAGCTCACCGGGCCCTAGCGAGCAGTACTTC,CASSPGPSEQYF
TRBV7-9,TRBJ2-1,-,-,TGTGCCAGCAGCCCGTCGGTGCTATTAGCCTACAATGAGCAGTTCTTC,CASSPSVLLAYNEQFF
TRBV6-1,TRBJ1-1,TRBD1,-,TGTGCCAGCAGGGAGGGGGCCAATCCCACTGAAGCTTTCTTT,CASREGANPTEAFF
TRBV28,TRBJ2-7,-,-,TGTGCCACCCTCGGGGGGCTGAATGGCTACGAGCAGTACTTC,CATLGGLNGYEQYF
TRBV5-1,TRBJ1-3,-,-,TGCGCCAGCAGCTCGACGATTGGAAACACCATATATTTT,CASSSTIGNTIYF
TRBV27,TRBJ2-3,TRBD2,-,TGTGCCAGCAGTTTGGGGACTAGCGGGATGGCTACAGATACGCAGTATTTT,CASSLGTSGMATDTQYF
TRBV7-6,TRBJ2-7,-,-,TGTGCCAGCAGCTTAGGGCAGGGGCCCAACTCCTACGAGCAGTACTTC,CASSLGQGPNSYEQYF
TRBV4-2,TRBJ2-5,-,-,TGTGCCAGCAGCCAAGATAAGGGCTATCCGCGGGAGACCCAGTACTTC,CASSQDKGYPRETQYF
TRBV10-3,TRBJ2-1,TRBD1,-,TGTGCCATCAATGGAGGACAGGGCGGTGAGCAGTTCTTC,CAINGGQGGEQFF
TRBV5-1,TRBJ2-7,-,-,TGCGCCAGCAGCTTGAATGGGATTGAGCAGTACTTC,CASSLNGIEQYF
TRBV9,TRBJ2-5,-,-,TGTGCCAGCAGCTTAGGGGTAGCTTCCGACACCCAAGAGACCCAGTACTTC,CASSLGVASDTQETQYF
TRBV7-2,TRBJ2-3,-,-,TGTGCCAGCAGCTCGCAGGACAGTACCCTTCTTAAGTCGTATTTT,CASSSQDSTLLKSYF
TRBV19,TRBJ1-5,-,-,TGTGCCAGTAGTATACCCCAAGAGTCCCGTCAGCCCCAGCATTTT,CASSIPQESRQPQHF
TRBV11-2,TRBJ2-3,TRBD2,-,TGTGCCAGCAGCTTACGGGGGGTTTCTCCAGATACGCAGTATTTT,CASSLRGVSPDTQYF
TRBV7-2,TRBJ1-3,-,-,TGTGCCAGCAGTCCCACCTTCCCCGGGGCAGGCAGGTTGGACACCATATATTTT,CASSPTFPGAGRLDTIYF
TRBV9,TRBJ2-5,-,-,TGTGCCAGCAGCCCCCAGGAAGTTTTGGTGCTTGAGACCCAGTACTTC,CASSPQEVLVLETQYF
TRBV11-1,TRBJ1-3,TRBD1,once,TGTGCCAGCAGCTTATCTTCGACAGGGATGAACACCATATATTTT,CASSLSSTGMNTIYF
TRBV2,TRBJ2-1,TRBD2,-,TGTGCCAGCAGGGACCCGGGACTAGCTTTCGATGAGCAGTTCTTC,CASRDPGLAFDEQFF
TRBV7-3,TRBJ2-3,TRBD2,-,TGTGCCAGCAGCGGCGGACTAGCAACAGATACGCAGTATTTT,CASSGGLATDTQYF
TRBV5-4,TRBJ1-1,-,-,TGTGCCAGCAGCTTGTCGGGGGGCGTGAACACTGAAGCTTTCTTT,CASSLSGGVNTEAFF
TRBV6-5,TRBJ2-7,-,-,TGTGCCAGCAGTTACGGTCGTAACGAGCAGTACTTC,CASSYGRNEQYF
TRBV2,TRBJ1-5,-,-,TGTGCCAGCAGTGACCAGCGGGGCGATCAGCCCCAGCATTTT,CASSDQRGDQPQHF
TRBV14,TRBJ2-3,-,-,TGTGCCAGCAGCCAAGAATGGACTCTAGGACTTCGCACAGATACGCAGTATTTT,CASSQEWTLGLRTDTQYF